This TCR beta chain was captured in a study of cytomegalovirus exposure and HLA in healthy donors. General study points: TCR association rates varied by HLA locus in a later analysis, with DRB1 highest and HLA-C lowest. The listing of about 150 TCR beta chains classed them as cytomegalovirus-associated. Common viral pathogens were later found to be apparently linked to several of the most significant clusters.

Losses at the gene ends were 7 bases for V and 3 bases for J; bases not matched to a gene: 6. CDR1 is MNHEY, CDR2 SMNVEV, per germline (reference sequence). The CDR3 sequence is 14 residues long. PCR primers comprised 60 Vbeta and 13 Jbeta primers. The protocol was immunoSEQ multiplex PCR, while the TCRdb copy is restricted to in-frame clones and leaves out a portion. The sample yields about 96,000 clones, of which the top ten take up roughly 3.4%. Details on this clone: The antigen is not known.

This receptor was obtained from a woman in her twenties or thirties in good health and CMV-seronegative. This chain connects TRBV27 to TRBJ1-5, with 7 bases lining up with TRBD1. Input material: PBMCs. The CDR3 region has the DNA TGTGCCAGCAAATTCGGGACAGACAATCAGCCCCAGCATTTT. Amino acids: CASKFGTDNQPQHF.